The present entry profiles one T cell receptor beta chain with its context. Sequencing used immunoSEQ multiplex PCR; TCRdb keeps in-frame clones, though not all of them. There are some 83,000 clones in the sample; 85% to 95% occur only once, and 0.35% to 0.45% lies in the top ten. The data belong to a study of technical replicates of blood from a few donors. The V gene's germline CDR1 is SQVTM and CDR2 ANQGSEA. This CDR3 spans 16 amino acids. Trimming shortened V by 3 bases and J by 4 bases, and 21 bases separated the two germline ends. V is TRBV29-1 and J is TRBJ1-1; D may be TRBD1 (5 bases). The origin of this receptor is a human donor in good health. Sequencing was performed on T cells isolated from PBMCs. The CDR3 protein is CSVDRPGLYTFTEAFF. The CDR3 DNA reads as TGCAGCGTTGATCGGCCAGGGCTCTACACGTTCACTGAAGCTTTCTTT.